The 21 T cell receptor beta chains below come from one sample, sequenced in a study of OX40 agonist ivuxolimab in advanced cancers. Some clones are missing from TCRdb's copy, which holds only in-frame ones; the method was immunoSEQ multiplex PCR. The data show about 60,000 clones, about 88% seen once. This material consisted of CD4+ or CD8+ T cells sorted from blood, taken in a trial of the OX40 agonist ivuxolimab. The receptors derive from an adult with an advanced solid tumor such as melanoma, head and neck, liver or kidney cancer.

The chain combines TRBV4-2 with TRBJ2-7, with D perhaps TRBD1 (5 bases). Per the germline V gene, CDR1 is LGHNA and CDR2 is YNFKEQ. This CDR3 contains 15 residues. Deletions cut 4 bases from V and 2 bases from J, with 15 bases between. CDR3 loop: CASSPSADTTYEQYF. For the CDR3, the DNA is TGTGCCAGCAGCCCTAGTGCGGACACCACCTACGAGCAGTACTTC.

This sequence joins TRBV6-1 and TRBJ1-1; weak D call: TRBD1 (6 bases). The germline V gene encodes CDR1 MNHNS and CDR2 SASEGT. V was shortened by 3 bases and J by 10 bases, with 21 bases between the two germline ends. The CDR3 spans 15 residues. CDR3 amino acids: CASSDWSRGGFGAFF. The CDR3 bases are TGTGCCAGCAGTGATTGGAGCAGGGGTGGGTTTGGAGCTTTCTTT.

This chain links TRBV6-6 with TRBJ2-3; possible D gene TRBD2, 6 bases. The CDR3 covers 14 residues. CDR1 and CDR2 from the germline V gene are MNHNY and SVGAGI (reference sequence). V was pared by 7 bases and J by 0 bases, with 11 bases between. CDR3 sequence reads: CASNRGISTDTQYF. The CDR3 nucleotides are TGTGCCAGCAATCGGGGGATCAGCACAGATACGCAGTATTTT.

The CDR3 DNA follows: TGTGCCAGCAGCCAAGGCGGGTCTCAGGGGGCCGAGCAGTACTTC. This sequence encodes CASSQGGSQGAEQYF. This sequence joins TRBV4-2 and TRBJ2-7; TRBD1 agrees at 8 bases. With 1 base clipped from V and 6 bases from J, the junction kept 8 bases outside the gene matches. CDR1 is LGHNA and CDR2 is YNFKEQ in the germline V gene. The CDR3 is made up of 15 amino acids.

The V and J genes are TRBV10-3 and TRBJ2-3, with D maybe TRBD1 (6 bases). Germline assignment: CDR1 ENHRY and CDR2 SYGVKD. V shed 4 bases and J shed 6 bases, with 14 bases lying between them. The CDR3 has 14 residues. CDR3 in DNA: TGTGCCATCAGTGCCCTAGGGGGACCCGATACGCAGTATTTT. As protein: CAISALGGPDTQYF.

The rearrangement links TRBV6-5 to TRBJ2-3; 8 bases match TRBD1. CDR1 and CDR2 (germline): MNHEY, SVGAGI. V lost 2 bases and J lost 3; bases outside the gene matches: 1. CDR3 length: 14 amino acids. Here the CDR3 reads CASSYDRGTDTQYF. The CDR3, as DNA: TGTGCCAGCAGTTACGACAGGGGAACAGATACGCAGTATTTT.

This clone was counted a single time. DNA for the CDR3: TGTGCCAGCATTGGGACAGACAAGTTTCCCCAAGCTTTCTTT. It encodes CASIGTDKFPQAFF. The V call is TRBV28, the J call TRBJ1-1; TRBD1 matches 7 bases. The CDR3 spans 14 residues. The V gene end was trimmed by 7 bases and the J gene end by 9 bases; junction bases not matched to a gene: 14. CDR1 is MDHEN and CDR2 is SYDVKM in the germline V gene.

This chain uses TRBV7-7 with TRBJ2-5; TRBD2 agrees at 7 bases. Germline CDR1 SSHAT, CDR2 FNYEAQ (reference sequence). The CDR3 has 15 residues. Trimming took 0 bases from V and 7 from J; bases not matched to a gene: 8. CDR3 amino acids: CASSLAGGGLGTQYF. The CDR3 bases are TGTGCCAGCAGCTTAGCGGGGGGGGGATTAGGGACCCAGTACTTC.

The rearrangement joins TRBV5-6 to TRBJ1-2; 7 bases map to TRBD1. The CDR3 totals 15 residues. Germline V gene lookup returns CDR1 SGHDT and CDR2 YYEEEE. V shed 1 base and J 3 bases; nucleotides not matched to a gene: 6. In DNA, the CDR3 is TGTGCCAGCAGCTTGAGACAGGGTGTTTACTATGGCTACACCTTC. Its translation is CASSLRQGVYYGYTF. The full variable domain, rest sourced from reference TRBV5-6 and TRBJ1-2, is DAGVTQSPTHLIKTRGQQVTLRCSPKSGHDTVSWYQQALGQGPQFIFQYYEEEERQRGNFPDRFSGHQFPNYSSELNVNALLLGDSALYLCASSLRQGVYYGYTFGSGTRLTVV.

J is TRBJ2-4 and V is TRBV19; 10 nucleotides agree with TRBD1. V lost 6 bases, J lost 2 bases, and 1 base stayed unmatched. Germline loops: CDR1 LNHDA, CDR2 SQIVND (reference sequence). This CDR3 is 14 amino acids long. The CDR3 is CASRTGGSKNIQYF. Written as DNA, the CDR3 is TGTGCCAGTAGGACAGGGGGCTCCAAAAACATTCAGTACTTC.

The V and J genes are TRBV2 and TRBJ2-7, with 7 positions matching TRBD1. The CDR3 extends over 14 amino acids. Germline values: CDR1 SNHLY, CDR2 FYNNEI. The V and J ends lost 6 bases and 2 bases, in that order; junction bases with no gene match: 7. The CDR3 sequence is CASRGQVGTYEQYF. Written as DNA, the CDR3 is TGTGCCAGCAGAGGACAGGTCGGGACCTACGAGCAGTACTTC.

This clone was recorded only once. The V gene is TRBV5-4, the J gene TRBJ2-2; no definite D call. The CDR3 length is 12 residues. V gave up 4 bases and J gave up 6 bases, with 7 bases separating them. In germline, CDR1 is SGHNT, CDR2 YYREEE (reference sequence). CDR3 DNA: TGTGCCAGCAGCCTTTATTCCGGGGAGCTGTTTTTT. Translation: CASSLYSGELFF.

This chain connects TRBV27 to TRBJ2-1; the match to TRBD2 covers 15 bases. Looked up from germline, CDR1 is MNHEY and CDR2 is SMNVEV (reference sequence). The V and J ends lost 4 bases and 7 bases, in that order; junction bases with no gene match: 14. CDR3 length: 19 residues. CDR3 amino acids: CASSSFLTGTSGGRNEQFF. In nucleotides, the CDR3 is TGTGCCAGCAGTTCGTTCTTGACCGGGACTAGCGGGGGGAGGAATGAGCAGTTCTTC.

The chain joins TRBV7-9 to TRBJ2-2; perhaps TRBD2 as D (6 bases). The CDR3 spans 16 residues. V was pared by 4 bases and J by 3 bases, with 15 bases between. CDR1 and CDR2 (germline): SEHNR, FQNEAQ (reference sequence). CDR3 coding DNA: TGTGCCAGCAGCTCCCCAAACCGGGACTACACCGGGGAGCTGTTTTTT. This encodes CASSSPNRDYTGELFF.

This clone was observed once. V is TRBV5-1 and J is TRBJ1-3; D is uncertain. Germline CDR1 and CDR2: SGHRS and YFSETQ. The CDR3 runs 14 residues. V lost 2 bases to trimming and J lost 1 base, with 7 bases between them. This CDR3 is CASSLGGSGNTIYF. Here the CDR3 DNA reads TGCGCCAGCAGCTTAGGCGGGTCTGGAAACACCATATATTTT.

V gene TRBV6-1 combines with J gene TRBJ1-6; the D is unclear. V was shortened by 3 bases and J by 6 bases, with 9 bases between the two germline ends. The length of the CDR3 is 14 residues. Germline-derived CDR1 and CDR2 are MNHNS and SASEGT. CDR3 amino acids: CASSESGPNSPLHF. In DNA form, the CDR3 reads TGTGCCAGCAGTGAGAGCGGACCTAATTCACCCCTCCACTTT.

This rearrangement joins TRBV6-1 to TRBJ2-7; a possible D gene is TRBD1 (6 bases). Germline CDR1 reads MNHNS; CDR2 reads SASEGT. The CDR3 consists of 14 residues. CDR3 DNA: TGTGCAACACTATCGTGGGGGCTCTCCTACGAGCAGTACTTC. Amino acid sequence: CATLSWGLSYEQYF.

The chain links TRBV28 to TRBJ2-1, with 10 bases aligning to TRBD2. Germline V lookup: CDR1 MDHEN, CDR2 SYDVKM. Trimming cost V 2 bases and J 3 bases; bases outside gene matches: 1. The CDR3 contains 15 residues. The DNA for the CDR3 is TGTGCCAGCAGTTTACCTAGCGGGGGCTACAATGAGCAGTTCTTC. As protein: CASSLPSGGYNEQFF.

The rearrangement uses TRBV6-6 and TRBJ1-4; D gene ambiguous. The CDR3 is made up of 15 amino acids. CDR1 is MNHNY and CDR2 is SVGAGI in the germline V gene (reference sequence). The V end lost 2 bases, the J end lost 1 base, and 8 bases lay between the germline ends. The CDR3 DNA follows: TGTGCCAGCAGTTACGGCCTGGGAACTAATGAAAAACTGTTTTTT. It translates to CASSYGLGTNEKLFF.

V gene TRBV20-1 combines with J gene TRBJ1-2; D not certain. The germline V gene encodes CDR1 DFQATT and CDR2 SNEGSKA (reference sequence). The CDR3 has 11 amino acids. Between the trimmed V and J ends, which lost 4 bases and 6 bases, there was a span of 9 bases. CDR3 loop: CSANPRNGYTF. The DNA of the CDR3 is TGCAGTGCTAACCCCCGGAATGGCTACACCTTC.

This rearrangement joins TRBV5-5 to TRBJ2-2; D is uncertain. The germline V gene encodes CDR1 SGHKS and CDR2 YYEKEE (reference sequence). CDR3 length: 14 amino acids. The ends were cut back, 5 bases at V and 4 bases at J, with 12 bases in the middle. The CDR3, as DNA: TGTGCCAGCAGTTTCAGTTCTTCCACCGGGGAGCTGTTTTTT. Translation: CASSFSSSTGELFF.